These T cell receptor beta chains were read from a single sample in a study of spatial heterogeneity in lung cancer. TCRdb ran MiXCR on the 5' RACE reads and lists one entry per CDR3 protein. Of more than 95,000 distinct CDR3 sequences listed, 10% to 15% are singletons. The specimen comprised PBMCs, sampled at follow-up. The source of these receptors is a male donor with early-stage non-small cell lung cancer. CDR3s include the opening cysteine and the closing phenylalanine or tryptophan. A D gene is named only where the DNA matches it firmly. Part of the rows lack a size; the others show once, few, many or a class for expanded clones.

v_gene: TRBV10-1; j_gene: TRBJ2-2; d_gene: NA; abundance: many; CDR3aa: CASGPSQTGELFF; CDR3nt: TGCGCCAGCGGCCCTTCACAAACCGGGGAGCTGTTTTTT
v_gene: TRBV12-3/TRBV12-4; j_gene: TRBJ2-3; d_gene: TRBD2; abundance: few; CDR3aa: CASSPGLAVTSTDTQYF; CDR3nt: TGTGCCAGCAGTCCGGGACTAGCGGTGACTAGCACAGATACGCAGTATTTT
v_gene: TRBV12-3/TRBV12-4; j_gene: TRBJ2-1; d_gene: NA; abundance: NA; CDR3aa: CASRQGNEQFF; CDR3nt: TGTGCCAGCAGACAGGGAAATGAGCAGTTCTTC
v_gene: TRBV20-1; j_gene: TRBJ1-5; d_gene: NA; abundance: NA; CDR3aa: CSARKGGPGGQPQHF; CDR3nt: TGCAGCGCTAGAAAAGGCGGGCCAGGTGGCCAGCCCCAGCATTTT
v_gene: TRBV7-2; j_gene: TRBJ2-7; d_gene: TRBD2; abundance: few; CDR3aa: CASSLSSGGDYEQYF; CDR3nt: TGTGCCAGCAGCTTATCTAGCGGGGGGGACTACGAGCAGTACTTC
v_gene: TRBV28; j_gene: TRBJ1-2; d_gene: TRBD1; abundance: many; CDR3aa: CASSSDRSYGYTF; CDR3nt: TGTGCCAGCAGTTCGGACAGGAGCTATGGCTACACCTTC
v_gene: TRBV13; j_gene: TRBJ2-5; d_gene: NA; abundance: NA; CDR3aa: CASTLTSLQETQYF; CDR3nt: TGTGCCAGCACATTAACTAGCCTCCAAGAGACCCAGTACTTC
v_gene: TRBV7-6; j_gene: TRBJ2-4; d_gene: TRBD1; abundance: few; CDR3aa: CASSQDRVGNIQYF; CDR3nt: TGTGCCAGCAGCCAGGACAGGGTCGGAAACATTCAGTACTTC
v_gene: TRBV28; j_gene: TRBJ2-6; d_gene: NA; abundance: few; CDR3aa: CASTPSGANVLTF; CDR3nt: TGTGCCAGCACCCCCTCTGGGGCCAACGTCCTGACTTTC
v_gene: TRBV20-1; j_gene: TRBJ1-6; d_gene: NA; abundance: many; CDR3aa: CSASRQGNNSPLHF; CDR3nt: TGCAGTGCTAGCCGCCAGGGAAATAATTCACCCCTCCACTTT
v_gene: TRBV29-1; j_gene: TRBJ2-7; d_gene: NA; abundance: many; CDR3aa: CSVRMSARGTYEQYF; CDR3nt: TGCAGCGTTCGAATGAGCGCCCGGGGTACCTACGAGCAGTACTTC
v_gene: TRBV18; j_gene: TRBJ2-3; d_gene: TRBD1; abundance: NA; CDR3aa: CASSLGQVPSSTDTQYF; CDR3nt: TGTGCCAGCTCACTCGGACAGGTACCGTCTAGCACAGATACGCAGTATTTT
v_gene: TRBV7-9; j_gene: TRBJ1-5; d_gene: TRBD1; abundance: few; CDR3aa: CASSSIGQGRGDSNQPQHF; CDR3nt: TGTGCCAGCAGCTCTATCGGACAGGGGCGCGGGGATAGCAATCAGCCCCAGCATTTT
v_gene: TRBV20-1; j_gene: TRBJ2-3; d_gene: TRBD2; abundance: many; CDR3aa: CSASYSGGYTDTQYF; CDR3nt: TGCAGTGCTAGTTATAGCGGGGGGTACACAGATACGCAGTATTTT
v_gene: TRBV20-1; j_gene: TRBJ2-7; d_gene: TRBD1; abundance: few; CDR3aa: CSVGQGASWNEQYF; CDR3nt: TGCAGTGTCGGACAGGGGGCAAGTTGGAACGAGCAGTACTTC
v_gene: TRBV6-6; j_gene: TRBJ1-1; d_gene: NA; abundance: many; CDR3aa: CASSDRVNTEAFF; CDR3nt: TGTGCCAGCTCCGACAGAGTGAACACTGAAGCTTTCTTT
v_gene: TRBV2; j_gene: TRBJ2-1; d_gene: NA; abundance: NA; CDR3aa: CASSEVGGAAGEQFF; CDR3nt: TGTGCCAGCAGTGAGGTCGGGGGCGCGGCGGGTGAGCAGTTCTTC
v_gene: TRBV5-1; j_gene: TRBJ2-3; d_gene: TRBD1; abundance: many; CDR3aa: CASSLTGTGGTDTQYF; CDR3nt: TGCGCCAGCAGCTTGACGGGGACAGGGGGCACAGATACGCAGTATTTT